These 30 T cell receptor beta chains were sequenced from one sample in a study of early T cells in non-severe SARS-CoV-2 infection. TCRdb analysed the 5' RACE reads with MiXCR anew, one entry per CDR3 protein. The sample carries fewer than 100,000 distinct CDR3 sequences, about 6% recorded once. Sequencing used whole blood. Receptors were obtained from an adult who was a healthcare worker with PCR-confirmed SARS-CoV-2 infection or an uninfected control (not recorded which).

The rearrangement uses TRBV7-9 and TRBJ2-1, with 10 bases lining up with TRBD1. Unmatched junction bases numbered 2, after V lost 4 bases and J lost 2 bases. This CDR3 region has 15 residues. Germline CDR1 is SEHNR and CDR2 is FQNEAQ (reference sequence). The CDR3 loop is CASSSGTGAYNEQFF. For the CDR3, the DNA is TGTGCCAGCAGCTCCGGGACAGGGGCCTACAATGAGCAGTTCTTC.

The chain has TRBV28 and TRBJ1-2; D perhaps matches TRBD1 (6 bases). The CDR3 runs 12 residues. V was trimmed by 4 bases and J by 6 bases, leaving 9 bases between them. Germline loops: CDR1 MDHEN, CDR2 SYDVKM. In DNA, the CDR3 is TGTGCCAGCAGTTCGGGGGCGGATGGCTACACCTTC. Protein: CASSSGADGYTF.

This clonotype came up a few times. This sequence joins TRBV6-1 and TRBJ2-7; TRBD2 agrees at 11 bases. J lost 7 bases, V lost 6 bases, and 11 bases had no gene match. Per the germline V gene, CDR1 is MNHNS and CDR2 is SASEGT. The CDR3 loop spans 15 amino acids. DNA of the CDR3: TGTGCCAGCAGAGTTACTAGCGGGAGACTGGGGGAGCAGTACTTC. As protein: CASRVTSGRLGEQYF.

This chain joins TRBV20-1 and TRBJ1-2, with TRBD1 matching over 8 bases. This CDR3 contains 12 residues. Per the germline V gene, CDR1 is DFQATT and CDR2 is SNEGSKA (reference sequence). With V trimmed by 7 bases and J by 4 bases, 5 bases remained unmatched. The CDR3: CSVPTGVYGYTF. CDR3 bases: TGCAGTGTCCCGACAGGGGTCTATGGCTACACCTTC.

This clonotype was seen many times. The chain links TRBV12-3 or TRBV12-4 to TRBJ1-2, with D possibly matching TRBD1 (5 bases). V lost 5 bases and J lost 8, with 18 bases in between. This CDR3 is built from 14 residues. CDR3 bases: TGTGCCAGCAGTCCTAACCTTGGGGGAGGAGGCTACACCTTC. Its translation is CASSPNLGGGGYTF.

The sample holds many counts of this clonotype. The chain links TRBV20-1 to TRBJ2-3, with 8 positions matching TRBD2. The V and J ends lost 3 bases and 4 bases, in that order; junction bases with no gene match: 3. This CDR3 comprises 13 residues. The germline CDR1 and CDR2 sequences are DFQATT and SNEGSKA (reference sequence). CDR3 region: CSASGGASDTQYF. CDR3 DNA sequence: TGCAGTGCTAGCGGGGGGGCCTCAGATACGCAGTATTTT.

This clonotype has ten or more counts. This chain uses TRBV7-9 with TRBJ1-5, with TRBD1 as a possible D gene (6 bases). In germline, CDR1 is SEHNR, CDR2 FQNEAQ (reference sequence). V shed 4 bases and J shed 1 base, with 11 bases lying between them. The CDR3 covers 15 residues. This chain's CDR3 is CASSSGGLSNQPQHF. The CDR3 nucleotides read TGTGCCAGCAGCTCCGGGGGGCTGAGCAATCAGCCCCAGCATTTT.

This clonotype was detected many times. The V and J genes are TRBV11-2 and TRBJ1-4; no firm D call. Germline V CDR1 and CDR2: SGHAT, FQNNGV. This CDR3 has 15 amino acids. V was pared by 4 bases and J by 8 bases, with 17 bases between. CDR3 nucleotide sequence: TGTGCCAGCAGCTCGGGTCCGACCCGGAGGGAAAAACTGTTTTTT. Translating gives CASSSGPTRREKLFF. Full variable domain (remainder filled in from reference TRBV11-2 and TRBJ1-4): EAGVAQSPRYKIIEKRQSVAFWCNPISGHATLYWYQQILGQGPKLLIQFQNNGVVDDSQLPKDRFSAERLKGVDSTLKIQPAKLEDSAVYLCASSSGPTRREKLFFGSGTQLSVL.

This clonotype was seen only a few times. Compared with germline, one end of the junction differs, possibly owing to a read error. J is TRBJ1-3 and V is TRBV5-5; possibly TRBD1 for D (5 bases). This CDR3 is 13 amino acids long. Germline values: CDR1 SGHKS, CDR2 YYEKEE (reference sequence). The CDR3 DNA reads TGTGCCAGCAGCTTGAAGGGTTCATCGGGACGGAATTTT. Translation gives CASSLKGSSGRNF.

This clonotype was seen many times. This chain connects TRBV30 to TRBJ2-7; D could derive from TRBD1 or TRBD2 (5 bases each). CDR3 length equals 14 residues. V dropped 2 bases and J dropped 4 bases, with 15 bases sitting between them. Germline V gives CDR1 GTSNPN, CDR2 SVGIG (reference sequence). The CDR3 reads CAWSFAGTAYEQYF. CDR3 in DNA: TGTGCCTGGAGTTTTGCAGGGACGGCATACGAGCAGTACTTC.

This rearrangement joins TRBV7-2 to TRBJ2-7; D is perhaps TRBD1 or TRBD2 (6 bases each). The CDR3 consists of 15 residues. Trimming pared 6 bases from V and 6 bases from J, leaving 21 bases between. Germline V gene data show CDR1 as SGHTA and CDR2 as FQGNSA. The CDR3 spells CASSRLRGESGEQYF. DNA of the CDR3: TGTGCCAGCAGTCGCCTGAGGGGGGAATCGGGCGAGCAGTACTTC.

This clonotype was counted a few times. This chain connects TRBV2 to TRBJ1-4; unclear D gene. CDR1 is SNHLY, CDR2 FYNNEI, per germline. The CDR3 runs to 16 residues. Trimming stripped 3 bases from V and 1 base from J, with 12 bases between. CDR3: CASSDSKGLTNEKLFF. The CDR3 nucleotides read TGTGCCAGCAGTGACAGTAAGGGCTTAACTAATGAAAAACTGTTTTTT.

The V and J genes are TRBV18 and TRBJ1-2; D ambiguous. CDR3 length: 12 residues. Looked up from germline, CDR1 is KGHSH and CDR2 is LQKENI. V gave up 5 bases and J gave up 5 bases, with 9 bases separating them. The DNA for the CDR3 is TGTGCCAGCTCAGCGGACTTTTATGGCTACACCTTC. This translates into CASSADFYGYTF.

This clonotype has at least ten counts. This sequence joins TRBV7-2 and TRBJ1-3; D ambiguous. Looked up from germline, CDR1 is SGHTA and CDR2 is FQGNSA. This CDR3 is 16 amino acids long. V shed 2 bases and J shed 0 bases, with 11 bases lying between them. DNA for the CDR3: TGTGCCAGCAGCTTAAAGGTCGCGGACTCTGGAAACACCATATATTTT. Its translation is CASSLKVADSGNTIYF.

This clonotype has more than one count but fewer than ten. The V and J genes are TRBV7-8 and TRBJ1-1, with TRBD1 matching over 7 bases. Germline V gene sequence: CDR1 SGHVS, CDR2 FQNEAQ. Losses at the gene ends were 5 bases for V and 1 base for J; bases not matched to a gene: 4. This CDR3 contains 14 residues. CDR3 nucleotides: TGTGCCAGCAGCCGGGACAGTCGGAACACTGAAGCTTTCTTT. This gives the protein CASSRDSRNTEAFF.

V and J are TRBV20-1 and TRBJ2-3; D remains unclear. The V and J ends lost 3 bases and 2 bases respectively, with 9 bases between them. Germline V CDR1 and CDR2: DFQATT, SNEGSKA (reference sequence). CDR3 size: 13 residues. The CDR3 bases are TGCAGTGCTAGGGAGATTTACACAGATACGCAGTATTTT. Its protein product is CSAREIYTDTQYF.

This clonotype occurred a few times. CDR3 sequence: CASRQQGARGEQYF. The DNA of the CDR3 is TGTGCCAGCAGGCAACAGGGGGCGAGGGGCGAGCAGTACTTC. V usage is TRBV7-2 and J usage is TRBJ2-7; 9 bases map to TRBD1. There are 14 residues in the CDR3. Germline-derived CDR1 and CDR2 are SGHTA and FQGNSA. The V and J ends lost 6 bases and 6 bases, in that order; junction bases with no gene match: 9.

This clonotype was picked up many times. The V gene is TRBV6-6, the J gene TRBJ2-1; 10 bases line up with TRBD1. The V gene end was trimmed by 5 bases and the J gene end by 8 bases; junction bases not matched to a gene: 9. CDR1 and CDR2 from the germline V gene are MNHNY and SVGAGI (reference sequence). The CDR3 covers 15 residues. This chain's CDR3 is CASSPGTGEAHEQFF. The DNA for the CDR3 is TGTGCCAGCAGTCCCGGGACAGGGGAGGCCCATGAGCAGTTCTTC.

This clonotype has at least ten counts. The chain carries TRBV7-9 and TRBJ2-1; 14 bases align to TRBD2. With V trimmed by 5 bases and J by 3 bases, 12 bases remained unmatched. The CDR3 has 19 amino acids. The germline CDR1 and CDR2 sequences are SEHNR and FQNEAQ (reference sequence). The CDR3 sequence is CASSPGTSGSPGHYNEQFF. In nucleotides, the CDR3 is TGTGCCAGCAGCCCCGGGACTAGCGGGAGCCCGGGCCACTACAATGAGCAGTTCTTC.

This clonotype occurred a few times. The CDR3 DNA is TGTGCCAGCAGCTTAGCGCTCCAGGGCAGAAACATTCAGTACTTC. Residues: CASSLALQGRNIQYF. The chain uses TRBV7-2 and TRBJ2-4, with D possibly matching TRBD1 (5 bases). The CDR3 is made up of 15 amino acids. Germline values: CDR1 SGHTA, CDR2 FQGNSA. The ends were cut back, 0 bases at V and 6 bases at J, with 12 bases in the middle. Full variable domain (remainder filled in from reference TRBV7-2 and TRBJ2-4): GAGVSQSPSNKVTEKGKDVELRCDPISGHTALYWYRQSLGQGLEFLIYFQGNSAPDKSGLPSDRFSAERTGGSVSTLTIQRTQQEDSAVYLCASSLALQGRNIQYFGAGTRLSVL.

A few counts support this clonotype. V and J are TRBV20-1 and TRBJ1-2; D call uncertain. CDR3 length: 14 amino acids. With 6 bases removed from V and 4 bases from J, the gap between germline ends came to 18 bases. CDR1 and CDR2 (germline): DFQATT, SNEGSKA (reference sequence). The CDR3 here is CSAPDAGGTYGYTF. Here the CDR3 DNA reads TGCAGTGCCCCGGACGCGGGCGGCACCTATGGCTACACCTTC.

This clonotype was counted between two and nine times. The chain joins TRBV9 to TRBJ2-7; 12 nucleotides match TRBD1. With 3 bases clipped from V and 2 bases from J, the junction kept 3 bases outside the gene matches. This CDR3 has 15 residues. Germline V gene data show CDR1 as SGDLS and CDR2 as YYNGEE. CDR3 bases: TGTGCCAGCAGCGGAGGGGACAGGGGGCCCTACGAGCAGTACTTC. The encoded protein is CASSGGDRGPYEQYF.

In this sample, this clonotype turned up many times. V and J are TRBV6-6 and TRBJ2-7, with D unresolved. The CDR3 extends over 14 amino acids. Germline assignment: CDR1 MNHNY and CDR2 SVGAGI (reference sequence). Trimming removed 0 bases from V and 5 bases from J, with 11 bases in between. CDR3 nucleotide sequence: TGTGCCAGCAGTTACTCGAGTGAGTTCCACGAGCAGTACTTC. Protein: CASSYSSEFHEQYF.

This clonotype was picked up many times. The V call is TRBV7-9, the J call TRBJ2-3; either TRBD1 or TRBD2 may supply D (5 bases each). V lost 1 base and J 0 bases, leaving 8 bases between the germline ends. This CDR3 has 15 amino acids. Germline values: CDR1 SEHNR, CDR2 FQNEAQ (reference sequence). The CDR3 sequence: CASSLDRGSTDTQYF. The CDR3 DNA follows: TGTGCCAGCAGCTTAGACCGGGGCAGCACAGATACGCAGTATTTT.

This chain uses TRBV7-2 with TRBJ2-1; a possible D gene is TRBD2 (7 bases). The CDR3 extends over 16 amino acids. The germline V gene encodes CDR1 SGHTA and CDR2 FQGNSA. V gave up 3 bases and J gave up 10 bases, with 22 bases separating them. The CDR3 region is CASSLGGGGGPREQFF. CDR3 DNA: TGTGCCAGCAGCTTGGGCGGAGGGGGAGGGCCACGGGAGCAGTTCTTC.

This clonotype was detected a few times. This chain joins TRBV20-1 and TRBJ2-5; D perhaps matches TRBD1 (6 bases). Germline values: CDR1 DFQATT, CDR2 SNEGSKA (reference sequence). The CDR3 is 10 residues long. The CDR3 here is CRRTDETQYF. As DNA, the CDR3 is TGCCGACGGACAGATGAGACCCAGTACTTC.

This clonotype was counted at least ten times. V usage is TRBV5-1 and J usage is TRBJ1-1, with D perhaps TRBD1 (5 bases). Germline V gene sequence: CDR1 SGHRS, CDR2 YFSETQ. The length of the CDR3 is 14 residues. V gave up 5 bases and J gave up 1 base, with 12 bases separating them. CDR3 amino acids: CASRVGTANTEAFF. In DNA, the CDR3 is TGCGCCAGCAGGGTCGGGACGGCGAACACTGAAGCTTTCTTT.

This clonotype was counted between two and nine times. V usage is TRBV5-4 and J usage is TRBJ2-5; 9 positions agree with TRBD1. Germline CDR1 and CDR2: SGHNT and YYREEE (reference sequence). Trimming at V came to 4 bases and at J to 4 bases, leaving 5 bases not matched to a gene. The length of the CDR3 is 14 residues. The CDR3, as DNA: TGTGCCAGCAGCCCTGGACAGGGGAGAGAGACCCAGTACTTC. Protein sequence: CASSPGQGRETQYF.

A few counts support this clonotype. The chain has TRBV5-1 and TRBJ2-5; D uncertain. The CDR3 extends over 15 amino acids. Germline CDR1 and CDR2: SGHRS and YFSETQ. Trimming removed 0 bases at V and 4 bases at J, with 13 bases between. The CDR3 spells CASSLDGLQPETQYF. The CDR3 DNA sequence: TGCGCCAGCAGCTTGGACGGCCTCCAACCAGAGACCCAGTACTTC.

At least ten counts were recorded for this clonotype. The rearrangement joins TRBV14 to TRBJ2-7, with a tentative D call TRBD1 (5 bases). CDR3 length: 15 residues. The V and J ends lost 2 bases and 5 bases respectively, with 16 bases between them. CDR1 and CDR2 (germline): SGHDN, FVKESK. CDR3 residues: CASSQLEGAIHEQYF. As DNA, the CDR3 is TGTGCCAGCAGCCAACTGGAAGGGGCCATCCACGAGCAGTACTTC.